This is a list of T cell receptor beta chains from one sample in a study of beta chain features in type 1 diabetes. The table came from immunoSEQ multiplex PCR; TCRdb's copy has only in-frame clones and leaves some out. The table shows more than 250,000 clones, with roughly 22% occurring only once. Material: naive CD4+ T cells from blood. These receptors came from a woman aged 40 to 55 with type 1 diabetes. CDR3s include the opening cysteine and the closing phenylalanine or tryptophan. Fields, in order: D gene, clone size, J gene, V gene, CDR3 DNA, CDR3 protein. The D gene is left open where the match is weak. Clone size is given for some rows only: seen once, a few or many times, or a class if the clone is expanded.

D gene: TRBD1; clone size: few; J gene: TRBJ1-2; V gene: TRBV5-6; CDR3 DNA: TGTGCCAGCGGTCCAGGGGGGACCTATGGCTACACCTTC; CDR3 protein: CASGPGGTYGYTF
D gene: .; clone size: few; J gene: TRBJ1-1; V gene: TRBV4-1; CDR3 DNA: TGCGCCAGCAGCCAAGGAGGCTTTAAAATGAACACTGAAGCTTTCTTT; CDR3 protein: CASSQGGFKMNTEAFF
D gene: .; clone size: few; J gene: TRBJ2-5; V gene: TRBV14; CDR3 DNA: TGTGCCAGCAGCCAAGTCGCCCAGGCATCCCAGTACTTC; CDR3 protein: CASSQVAQASQYF
D gene: .; clone size: .; J gene: TRBJ2-3; V gene: TRBV30; CDR3 DNA: TGTGCCTGGAATAGTAGAGATACGCAGTATTTT; CDR3 protein: CAWNSRDTQYF
D gene: TRBD2; clone size: .; J gene: TRBJ2-7; V gene: TRBV28; CDR3 DNA: TGTGCCAGCAGCCAGCACGGGAGGTCATACGAGCAGTACTTC; CDR3 protein: CASSQHGRSYEQYF
D gene: .; clone size: .; J gene: TRBJ1-5; V gene: TRBV30; CDR3 DNA: TGTGCCTGGACCTCAGGCAATCAGCCCCAGCATTTT; CDR3 protein: CAWTSGNQPQHF
D gene: TRBD1; clone size: few; J gene: TRBJ2-1; V gene: TRBV2; CDR3 DNA: TGTGCCAGCAGTGAAGCGGGACAGCTGAATGAGCAGTTCTTC; CDR3 protein: CASSEAGQLNEQFF
D gene: TRBD1; clone size: .; J gene: TRBJ1-2; V gene: TRBV4-3; CDR3 DNA: TGCGCCAGCAGCCAAGATTTAACAGGGGTCTATGGCTACACCTTC; CDR3 protein: CASSQDLTGVYGYTF
D gene: TRBD1; clone size: .; J gene: TRBJ2-5; V gene: TRBV29-1; CDR3 DNA: TGCAGCGTTGAGGCGGGACAGGGGAGAGAGACCCAGTACTTC; CDR3 protein: CSVEAGQGRETQYF
D gene: TRBD1; clone size: few; J gene: TRBJ2-5; V gene: TRBV5-4; CDR3 DNA: TGTGCCAGCAGCGTACAGGGGGCGGAGACCCAGTACTTC; CDR3 protein: CASSVQGAETQYF
D gene: .; clone size: few; J gene: TRBJ1-1; V gene: TRBV2; CDR3 DNA: TGTGCCAGCAGTGGAGAGGGCAACACTGAAGCTTTCTTT; CDR3 protein: CASSGEGNTEAFF
D gene: TRBD1; clone size: .; J gene: TRBJ1-2; V gene: TRBV6-1; CDR3 DNA: TGTGCCAGCAGTGAAGTAGGGGGCGAGGGCTACACCTTC; CDR3 protein: CASSEVGGEGYTF
D gene: .; clone size: .; J gene: TRBJ1-5; V gene: TRBV7-2; CDR3 DNA: TGTGCCAGCAGCTTAGAGGGGGTGAGAGATCAGCCCCAGCATTTT; CDR3 protein: CASSLEGVRDQPQHF
D gene: TRBD1; clone size: .; J gene: TRBJ2-1; V gene: TRBV7-9; CDR3 DNA: TGTGCCAGCAGCTTAGAGGGACAGGGGCGGGAGCAGTTCTTC; CDR3 protein: CASSLEGQGREQFF
D gene: TRBD1; clone size: few; J gene: TRBJ2-7; V gene: TRBV7-3; CDR3 DNA: TGTGCCAGCAGCTTAAGCGGGACAGGGCGCAACGAGCAGTACTTC; CDR3 protein: CASSLSGTGRNEQYF
D gene: TRBD1; clone size: .; J gene: TRBJ2-1; V gene: TRBV5-4; CDR3 DNA: TGTGCCAGCAGCCCCCGAAACAGGGGAAATGAGCAGTTCTTC; CDR3 protein: CASSPRNRGNEQFF
D gene: TRBD2; clone size: few; J gene: TRBJ2-7; V gene: TRBV30; CDR3 DNA: TGTGCCTGGAGTGCGTGGTATAGCGGGGCCTACGAGCAGTACTTC; CDR3 protein: CAWSAWYSGAYEQYF
D gene: TRBD1; clone size: .; J gene: TRBJ2-7; V gene: TRBV7-2; CDR3 DNA: TGTGCCAGCAGCCAGGGACAGGGATCCGAGCAGTACTTC; CDR3 protein: CASSQGQGSEQYF
D gene: TRBD2; clone size: .; J gene: TRBJ2-1; V gene: TRBV5-1; CDR3 DNA: TGCGCCAGCAGCTTGGTTTCGCGGGGGGATCTTAATGAGCAGTTCTTC; CDR3 protein: CASSLVSRGDLNEQFF
D gene: TRBD1; clone size: .; J gene: TRBJ1-1; V gene: TRBV23-1; CDR3 DNA: TGCGCCAGCCTAGACAGGGGATATGGTGAAGCTTTCTTT; CDR3 protein: CASLDRGYGEAFF
D gene: TRBD2; clone size: .; J gene: TRBJ2-5; V gene: TRBV7-9; CDR3 DNA: TGTGCCATTGGGCTTAGCGGGGGAAACGGAGAGACCCAGTACTTC; CDR3 protein: CAIGLSGGNGETQYF
D gene: .; clone size: few; J gene: TRBJ2-7; V gene: TRBV30; CDR3 DNA: TGTGCCTGGAGGGGGGGATCCGGGGTTGGCGAGCAGTACTTC; CDR3 protein: CAWRGGSGVGEQYF
D gene: .; clone size: few; J gene: TRBJ1-1; V gene: TRBV28; CDR3 DNA: TGTGCCAGCAGTGTCGACAGTGAAGCTTTCTTT; CDR3 protein: CASSVDSEAFF
D gene: TRBD1; clone size: .; J gene: TRBJ2-3; V gene: TRBV2; CDR3 DNA: TGTGCCAGCAGTACCGGGACAGACACAGATACGCAGTATTTT; CDR3 protein: CASSTGTDTDTQYF
D gene: TRBD1; clone size: .; J gene: TRBJ2-3; V gene: TRBV30; CDR3 DNA: TGTGCCTGGAGCATAGGGGGCGGCACAGATACGCAGTATTTT; CDR3 protein: CAWSIGGGTDTQYF
D gene: .; clone size: .; J gene: TRBJ2-5; V gene: TRBV11-3; CDR3 DNA: TGTGCCAGCAGCGGTCCCGGGACTGGTTCGGAGACCCAGTACTTC; CDR3 protein: CASSGPGTGSETQYF
D gene: .; clone size: few; J gene: TRBJ1-1; V gene: TRBV7-3; CDR3 DNA: TGTGCCAGCAGCTTTTCAGGGAGGGCTGAAGCTTTCTTT; CDR3 protein: CASSFSGRAEAFF
D gene: .; clone size: few; J gene: TRBJ1-1; V gene: TRBV5-1; CDR3 DNA: TGCGCCAGCAGCTTTTGGAGCGGCACTGAAGCTTTCTTT; CDR3 protein: CASSFWSGTEAFF
D gene: .; clone size: few; J gene: TRBJ2-3; V gene: TRBV18; CDR3 DNA: TGTGCCAGCTCATCCGCCACTCGGAGTACGCAGTATTTT; CDR3 protein: CASSSATRSTQYF
D gene: TRBD1; clone size: .; J gene: TRBJ1-5; V gene: TRBV5-4; CDR3 DNA: TGTGCCAGCAGCTTGGGGACAGGGGGACAGCCCCAGCATTTT; CDR3 protein: CASSLGTGGQPQHF
D gene: .; clone size: .; J gene: TRBJ1-1; V gene: TRBV4-1; CDR3 DNA: TGCGCCAGCAGCCAAGGTCTGGGGGGTCCGAACACTGAAGCTTTCTTT; CDR3 protein: CASSQGLGGPNTEAFF
D gene: TRBD2; clone size: .; J gene: TRBJ2-1; V gene: TRBV18; CDR3 DNA: TGTGCCAGCTCAGAAGAGGGAGGAGCGGGAGGAGGCAATGAGCAGTTCTTC; CDR3 protein: CASSEEGGAGGGNEQFF
D gene: .; clone size: .; J gene: TRBJ1-1; V gene: TRBV5-4; CDR3 DNA: TGTGCCAGCAGCCGATCAGGGTCTTTGGACACTGAAGCTTTCTTT; CDR3 protein: CASSRSGSLDTEAFF
D gene: .; clone size: .; J gene: TRBJ1-2; V gene: TRBV20-1; CDR3 DNA: TGCAGTGCTTCTCTAGTAGGTGGCTACACCTTC; CDR3 protein: CSASLVGGYTF
D gene: TRBD2; clone size: few; J gene: TRBJ2-7; V gene: TRBV18; CDR3 DNA: TGTGCCAGCTCCCTTTCCCCACCGGGACTAATCATCTACGAGCAGTACTTC; CDR3 protein: CASSLSPPGLIIYEQYF
D gene: TRBD1; clone size: .; J gene: TRBJ1-5; V gene: TRBV30; CDR3 DNA: TGTGCCTGGAGTCCTCGGACAGGGGATAGTCAGCCCCAGCATTTT; CDR3 protein: CAWSPRTGDSQPQHF
D gene: .; clone size: once; J gene: TRBJ2-5; V gene: TRBV5-6; CDR3 DNA: TGTGCCAGCAGCTTGGGACGACAACAAGAGACCCAGTACTTC; CDR3 protein: CASSLGRQQETQYF
D gene: .; clone size: .; J gene: TRBJ2-5; V gene: TRBV20-1; CDR3 DNA: TGCAGCGGGAGAAGAGAGACCCAGTACTTC; CDR3 protein: CSGRRETQYF
D gene: .; clone size: once; J gene: TRBJ2-2; V gene: TRBV9; CDR3 DNA: TGTGCCAGCAGCCCTGCCTCGGGGAATGGGGAGCTGTTTTTT; CDR3 protein: CASSPASGNGELFF
D gene: TRBD1; clone size: .; J gene: TRBJ2-7; V gene: TRBV29-1; CDR3 DNA: TGCAGCGTTGAAGATAGGGACAGCAGGACCTACGAGCAGTACTTC; CDR3 protein: CSVEDRDSRTYEQYF
D gene: .; clone size: .; J gene: TRBJ1-2; V gene: TRBV18; CDR3 DNA: TGTGCCAGCTCACCAAACGGAGACTACTATGGCTACACCTTC; CDR3 protein: CASSPNGDYYGYTF